This TCR beta chain comes out of a study of identical twins. Study outcomes and limitations: Out-of-frame TCR alpha sharing in monozygotic twins exceeded recombination model predictions.

This clonotype has ten or more counts. The antigen is undetermined. Via MiXCR, TCRdb re-called the 5' RACE reads, giving one row per CDR3 protein. Here the sample spans 400,000 to 550,000 distinct CDR3 sequences, about 20% being singletons. This sample also appeared in a second study, on T cells expressing NK-cell markers. That report notes: The authors derived TCR beta repertoires from sorted CD3+CD56+NKG2C+, CD3+CD56+NKG2C- and CD3+CD56-NKG2C+ T cells. In 5 or 6 donors, dominant NKG2C+ clonotypes were roughly 1.0-7.0% of CD8+ T cells.

Input material: CD4+ T cells sorted from blood. The clonotype was recovered from a woman aged 18 to 35 in good health.

The CDR3 loop reads CASSLQIYGYTF. The CDR3 DNA sequence: TGTGCCAGCAGTCTACAGATCTATGGCTACACCTTC. The chain couples TRBV12-3 or TRBV12-4 to TRBJ1-2, with unresolved D. The CDR3 sequence is 12 residues long. V was clipped by 5 bases and J by 4 bases, with 8 bases between them.